These 21 T cell receptor beta chains originate from one sample sequenced in a study of blood T cell repertoires in COVID-19. Sequenced by immunoSEQ multiplex PCR; TCRdb stores in-frame clones only, minus some. This table has under 120,000 clones, 69% appearing once. The sequencing sample was made of peripheral blood. The receptors here all came from an elderly man with acute or convalescent COVID-19.

This clone rates as medium-sized (0.01 to 0.1%). The V and J genes are TRBV7-8 and TRBJ1-6, with no clear D. Germline CDR1 and CDR2: SGHVS and FQNEAQ. Trimming shortened V by 4 bases and J by 0 bases, and 4 bases separated the two germline ends. The length of the CDR3 is 14 residues. DNA for the CDR3: TGTGCCAGCAGCTACGGCTCCTATAATTCACCCCTCCACTTT. This gives the protein CASSYGSYNSPLHF.

This clone was seen more than once but under ten times. This chain joins TRBV29-1 and TRBJ1-2; possible D gene TRBD1, 6 bases. The CDR3 loop spans 13 amino acids. Germline loops: CDR1 SQVTM, CDR2 ANQGSEA. CDR3 residues: CGVGGAEGYGYTF. The CDR3 nucleotides are TGCGGGGTAGGGGGGGCAGAGGGCTATGGCTACACCTTC.

This clone has only a few counts. This chain connects TRBV28 to TRBJ2-7; D is ambiguous. The CDR3 contains 15 residues. The V and J ends lost 6 bases and 5 bases respectively, with 20 bases between them. The germline CDR1 and CDR2 sequences are MDHEN and SYDVKM. The CDR3 DNA is TGTGCCAGCAGCCATTCACGGCTCGGAGAGGACGAGCAGTACTTC. Its translation: CASSHSRLGEDEQYF.

The rearrangement links TRBV7-9 to TRBJ2-3; possible D gene TRBD2, 6 bases. Trimming left V 2 bases short and J 4 bases short, with 10 bases between. In germline, CDR1 is SEHNR, CDR2 FQNEAQ (reference sequence). The CDR3 loop spans 14 amino acids. The CDR3 is CASSLTGAADTQYF. CDR3 bases: TGTGCCAGCAGCTTAACGGGAGCGGCAGATACGCAGTATTTT.

This clone was observed once. V and J are TRBV6-2 or TRBV6-3 and TRBJ1-5; no definite D call. Germline lookup yields CDR1 MNHEY and CDR2 SVGEGT. The CDR3 length is 13 residues. Trimming shortened V by 2 bases and J by 11 bases, and 13 bases separated the two germline ends. DNA of the CDR3: TGTGCCAGCAGTTACCCCCTCGGGTCGGCCCAGCATTTT. Translated, it gives CASSYPLGSAQHF.

The rearrangement uses TRBV15 and TRBJ1-3; 7 bases fit TRBD1. CDR3 length equals 15 residues. The V and J ends lost 1 base and 4 bases, in that order; junction bases with no gene match: 4. CDR1 and CDR2 from the germline V gene are LNHNV and YYDKDF (reference sequence). The CDR3 DNA reads TGTGCCACCAGCAGAGTGACAGGGCCAGGAAACACCATATATTTT. The encoded protein is CATSRVTGPGNTIYF.

The chain uses TRBV7-2 and TRBJ2-5; 7 nucleotides match TRBD2. This CDR3 contains 18 residues. With V trimmed by 5 bases and J by 2 bases, 17 bases remained unmatched. Germline lookup yields CDR1 SGHTA and CDR2 FQGNSA. The CDR3 loop is CASSALPRAGVGQETQYF. DNA of the CDR3: TGTGCCAGCAGCGCCCTTCCACGGGCGGGAGTAGGGCAAGAGACCCAGTACTTC.

This chain uses TRBV19 with TRBJ2-5; 10 positions agree with TRBD1. Germline CDR1 is LNHDA and CDR2 is SQIVND (reference sequence). V lost 5 bases, J lost 7 bases, and 7 bases stayed unmatched. The CDR3 sequence is 14 residues long. The CDR3 region has the DNA TGTGCCAGTAGTGTCGGGACAGGGGACGGGACCCAGTACTTC. Amino acid sequence: CASSVGTGDGTQYF.

The rearrangement joins TRBV2 to TRBJ2-7; D unclear. This CDR3 has 14 residues. Germline CDR1 SNHLY, CDR2 FYNNEI. V shed 4 bases and J shed 6 bases, with 16 bases lying between them. The CDR3 protein is CASSGRGFEGEQYF. The CDR3 nucleotides read TGTGCCAGCAGTGGGAGAGGCTTCGAAGGCGAGCAGTACTTC.

The rearrangement links TRBV25-1 to TRBJ2-4, with a weak D call TRBD1 (8 bases). This CDR3 is built from 16 residues. Germline loops: CDR1 MGHDK, CDR2 SYGVNS. The V end lost 3 bases, the J end lost 2 bases, and 14 bases lay between the germline ends. The CDR3 loop reads CASSEIQGGTKNIQYF. The CDR3 DNA sequence: TGTGCCAGCAGTGAGATACAGGGGGGGACCAAAAACATTCAGTACTTC.

This rearrangement joins TRBV2 to TRBJ2-7; D is uncertain. Germline lookup yields CDR1 SNHLY and CDR2 FYNNEI. The CDR3 totals 11 residues. V gave up 5 bases and J gave up 1 base, with 3 bases separating them. The CDR3 DNA sequence: TGTGCCAGCAGTCAATCCTACGAGCAGTACTTC. Translation: CASSQSYEQYF.

This chain connects TRBV18 to TRBJ2-7; TRBD2 matches 8 bases. The CDR3 consists of 14 residues. V dropped 6 bases and J dropped 4; count of bases not matched to a gene: 8. Germline V CDR1 and CDR2: KGHSH, LQKENI. CDR3 coding DNA: TGTGCCAGCTCCGCAGCGGGAGCGGGATACGAGCAGTACTTC. Translation gives CASSAAGAGYEQYF. The full variable domain, its missing parts supplied by reference TRBV18 and TRBJ2-7, is NAGVMQNPRHLVRRRGQEARLRCSPMKGHSHVYWYRQLPEEGLKFMVYLQKENIIDESGMPKERFSAEFPKEGPSILRIQQVVRGDSAAYFCASSAAGAGYEQYFGPGTRLTVT.

This clone was picked up a small number of times. The genes are TRBV6-2 or TRBV6-3 and TRBJ2-7; the match to TRBD2 covers 9 bases. The length of the CDR3 is 16 residues. Germline-derived CDR1 and CDR2 are MNHEY and SVGEGT. The V segment lost 5 bases and the J segment 2 bases; nucleotides outside the gene matches: 10. This chain's CDR3 is CASSDLTSGHTYEQYF. The DNA of the CDR3 is TGTGCCAGCAGTGACCTAACTAGCGGGCATACCTACGAGCAGTACTTC.

The gene calls are TRBV7-8 and TRBJ1-1; 8 nucleotides match TRBD1. CDR3 length: 15 residues. The germline CDR1 and CDR2 sequences are SGHVS and FQNEAQ. J was trimmed by 5 bases and V by 3 bases; bases with no gene match: 8. The CDR3 protein is CASSFFRTGYTEAFF. The CDR3 DNA follows: TGTGCCAGCAGCTTCTTCAGGACAGGGTATACTGAAGCTTTCTTT.

There are a few counts of this clone. The chain uses TRBV5-8 and TRBJ2-5, with TRBD2 matching over 13 bases. The germline gives CDR1 SGHTS, CDR2 YDEGEE. The ends lost 0 bases at V and 3 bases at J; junction bases unmatched: 5. The CDR3 length is 17 residues. The chain's CDR3 is CASSLARTSGSEETQYF. DNA for the CDR3: TGTGCCAGCAGCTTGGCCCGGACTAGCGGGAGTGAAGAGACCCAGTACTTC.

V gene TRBV2 combines with J gene TRBJ2-7; 7 bases map to TRBD1. The V and J ends lost 1 base and 7 bases, in that order; junction bases with no gene match: 13. This CDR3 comprises 16 residues. Germline-derived CDR1 and CDR2 are SNHLY and FYNNEI. CDR3 residues: CASSEGTGTVLREQYF. Written as DNA, the CDR3 is TGTGCCAGCAGTGAAGGAACCGGGACAGTCCTCCGTGAGCAGTACTTC.

The chain employs TRBV18 and TRBJ1-4; 8 bases fit TRBD1. CDR3 length equals 15 residues. Looked up from germline, CDR1 is KGHSH and CDR2 is LQKENI. The trim removed 3 bases at V and 7 bases at J, leaving 7 bases unmatched. The CDR3 spells CASSPPQGEGEKLFF. CDR3 DNA: TGTGCCAGCTCACCGCCACAGGGGGAAGGTGAAAAACTGTTTTTT.

The sample holds a few counts of this clone. The chain joins TRBV27 to TRBJ1-6, with TRBD1 matching over 7 bases. The CDR3 has 15 residues. J gave up 7 bases and V 1 base, and 4 bases lay outside the gene matches. Germline V gene lookup returns CDR1 MNHEY and CDR2 SMNVEV (reference sequence). The DNA of the CDR3 is TGTGCCAGCAGTTTATATGGACAGGACAATTCACCCCTCCACTTT. Protein product: CASSLYGQDNSPLHF.

The chain employs TRBV19 and TRBJ1-2; tentatively, D is TRBD1 (6 bases). Between the trimmed V and J ends, which lost 5 bases and 6 bases, there was a span of 16 bases. The germline V gene has CDR1 LNHDA and CDR2 SQIVND (reference sequence). CDR3 length equals 14 residues. In DNA, the CDR3 is TGTGCCAGTAGTCGATCCGCAGGGGCGAATGGCTACACCTTC. This encodes CASSRSAGANGYTF.

This chain connects TRBV4-3 to TRBJ2-1; TRBD2 agrees at 10 bases. V shed 0 bases, J shed 4 bases, and the junction held 9 bases outside the gene matches. The CDR3 is 18 residues long. CDR1 is LGHNA, CDR2 YSLEER, per germline. CDR3 protein: CASSQDPASGSSYNEQFF. The CDR3 region has the DNA TGCGCCAGCAGCCAAGATCCGGCTAGCGGGAGTTCTTACAATGAGCAGTTCTTC.

This chain links TRBV9 with TRBJ1-4, with 8 positions matching TRBD1. CDR3 length equals 16 residues. Germline V gene lookup returns CDR1 SGDLS and CDR2 YYNGEE. V was pared by 4 bases and J by 6 bases, with 11 bases of the junction left unmatched. The CDR3 loop is CASSTGTGFADEKLFF. The CDR3 region has the DNA TGTGCCAGCAGCACTGGGACAGGATTCGCTGATGAAAAACTGTTTTTT.